Sequencing of this TCR beta chain was carried out in a study of T-cell reconstitution after alpha-beta-depleted transplantation in children. The CDR3 consists of 15 residues. Germline assignment: CDR1 SGHRS and CDR2 YFSETQ. Trimming shortened V by 3 bases and J by 4 bases, and 14 bases separated the two germline ends. As it was prepared, the TCRbeta library received unique molecular identifiers. TCRdb itself ran the PCR reads through MiXCR, one entry per CDR3 protein. This table holds fewer than 250,000 distinct CDR3 sequences, over 15% found once. The chain uses TRBV5-1 and TRBJ2-1, with D perhaps TRBD2 (6 bases). This specimen consisted of PBMCs, mostly from graft donor cells, obtained 360 days after TCRalphabeta/CD19-depleted stem cell transplant. The sequence came from a male patient between 2 and 15 years old who had a stem cell transplant for acute lymphoblastic leukemia, so the T cells may come from the graft donor. CDR3 DNA: TGCGCCAGCAGCTGGGGGGAATTACTTTACAATGAGCAGTTCTTC. It encodes CASSWGELLYNEQFF.